This T cell receptor (beta chain) appears in the sequencing data of a study of a mutant IDH1 vaccine in newly diagnosed glioma. Study overall: Patients received vaccination from 4-6 weeks after radiotherapy alone, or with temozolomide cycles. Radiotherapy, temozolomide, or both had been given previously, and both were given to most.

Some clones are missing from TCRdb's copy, which holds only in-frame ones; the method was immunoSEQ multiplex PCR. The sample consists of tens of thousands of clones, around three fifths of them appearing once. Concerning this clone: Its antigen is unidentified.

In germline, CDR1 is KGHSH, CDR2 LQKENI. Between the trimmed V and J ends, which lost 4 bases and 2 bases, there was a span of 12 bases. CDR3 length: 15 residues. Time point defined: week 47, end of study. The vaccine gave 300 ug of a 20-mer mutant IDH1 peptide subcutaneously per dose. This sample comprised peripheral blood mononuclear cells (PBMCs), obtained from a glioma patient whose treatment included an IDH1 peptide vaccine. This chain joins TRBV18 and TRBJ2-1, with D unclear. The source of this sequence is a man aged 35 to 55 with glioma. Some clones in this sample may be carry-over from other donors' samples. In DNA form, the CDR3 reads TGTGCCAGCTCACAGGCGGCCTACACCTACAATGAGCAGTTCTTC. It codes for CASSQAAYTYNEQFF. Variable domain in full (rest from reference TRBV18 and TRBJ2-1): NAGVMQNPRHLVRRRGQEARLRCSPMKGHSHVYWYRQLPEEGLKFMVYLQKENIIDESGMPKERFSAEFPKEGPSILRIQQVVRGDSAAYFCASSQAAYTYNEQFFGPGTRLTVL.